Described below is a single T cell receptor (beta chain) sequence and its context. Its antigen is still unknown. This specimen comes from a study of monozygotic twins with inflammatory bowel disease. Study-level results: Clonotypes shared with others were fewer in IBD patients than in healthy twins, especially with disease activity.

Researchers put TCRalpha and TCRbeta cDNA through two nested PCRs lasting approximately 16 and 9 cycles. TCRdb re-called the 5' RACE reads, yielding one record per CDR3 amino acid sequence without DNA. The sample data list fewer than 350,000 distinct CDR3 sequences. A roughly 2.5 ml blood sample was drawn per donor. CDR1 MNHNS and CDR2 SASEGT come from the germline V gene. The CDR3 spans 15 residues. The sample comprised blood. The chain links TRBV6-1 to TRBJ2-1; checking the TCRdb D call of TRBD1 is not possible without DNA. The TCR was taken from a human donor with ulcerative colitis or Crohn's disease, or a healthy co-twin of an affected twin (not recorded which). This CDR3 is CASSQPGQGKREQFF.